A single sample gave rise to the 29 T cell receptor beta chains below, sequenced in a study of shared T cell receptors in the human thymus. This table comes from immunoSEQ multiplex PCR, and its TCRdb copy is limited to in-frame clones, with some not included. The sample has hundreds of thousands of clones, approximately 90% seen once; the top ten hold over 0.008%. The data also belong to a second study, concerning human thymus T cells.

The sequenced sample consisted of thymocytes. The receptors stem from a boy in the first two years of life with a congenital heart defect.

The chain is built from TRBV4-1 and TRBJ2-3; maybe TRBD1 (6 bases). This CDR3 region has 16 residues. The V end was cut by 3 bases, the J end by 2 bases, with 15 bases between. Germline V CDR1 and CDR2: MGHRA, YSYEKL. The CDR3 here is CASSQGACANTDTQYF. CDR3 in DNA: TGCGCCAGCAGCCAGGGGGCGTGTGCCAACACAGATACGCAGTATTTT.

This chain uses TRBV12-5 with TRBJ2-7, with a weak D call TRBD1 (5 bases). The germline V and J ends were trimmed by 6 bases and 2 bases, with 11 bases remaining between them. This CDR3 is built from 13 residues. Germline V CDR1 and CDR2: LGHNT, FRNRAP. CDR3 protein: CASGDSRAYEQYF. CDR3 coding DNA: TGTGCTAGTGGCGACAGTCGAGCCTACGAGCAGTACTTC.

This chain connects TRBV7-2 to TRBJ2-2, with 16 bases matching TRBD2. The germline V gene has CDR1 SGHTA and CDR2 FQGNSA. CDR3 length: 19 residues. V lost 1 base, J lost 5 bases, and 7 bases stayed unmatched. The chain's CDR3 is CASSLVEGLAGGGTGELFF. CDR3 nucleotide sequence: TGTGCCAGCAGCTTAGTCGAGGGACTAGCGGGAGGGGGAACCGGGGAGCTGTTTTTT.

CDR3 amino acids: CASTEGGTEAFF. The CDR3 DNA follows: TGTGCCAGTACCGAGGGCGGAACTGAAGCTTTCTTT. The chain couples TRBV19 to TRBJ1-1; D ambiguous. The length of the CDR3 is 12 residues. Deletions cut 7 bases from V and 5 bases from J, with 11 bases between. CDR1 and CDR2 from the germline V gene are LNHDA and SQIVND (reference sequence).

The chain employs TRBV15 and TRBJ2-7; 11 bases match TRBD1. The ends lost 3 bases at V and 3 bases at J; junction bases unmatched: 10. The CDR3 loop spans 17 amino acids. Germline V gene data show CDR1 as LNHNV and CDR2 as YYDKDF (reference sequence). The CDR3 protein is CATSRRTGTGGLYEQYF. The CDR3 DNA reads TGTGCCACCAGCAGGAGGACAGGGACAGGGGGTCTCTACGAGCAGTACTTC.

This clone was found once. V and J are TRBV20-1 and TRBJ2-7; TRBD2 is a possible D gene (5 bases). Germline CDR1 reads DFQATT; CDR2 reads SNEGSKA (reference sequence). V lost 2 bases, J lost 3 bases, and 5 bases lay in between. CDR3 length: 11 amino acids. The CDR3 coding sequence is TGCAGTGCTAGAACTAGCTACGAGCAGTACTTC. Translation: CSARTSYEQYF.

V usage is TRBV7-2 and J usage is TRBJ2-7; 14 positions agree with TRBD2. The CDR3 contains 17 residues. Germline V gives CDR1 SGHTA, CDR2 FQGNSA. J gave up 2 bases and V 1 base, and 4 bases lay outside the gene matches. The CDR3, as DNA: TGTGCCAGCAGCTTAGAAGGGGGACTAGCGGGAGCCTACGAGCAGTACTTC. Its protein is CASSLEGGLAGAYEQYF.

The chain carries TRBV19 and TRBJ2-2; TRBD1 matches 9 bases. CDR1 is LNHDA and CDR2 is SQIVND in the germline V gene (reference sequence). There are 14 residues in the CDR3. Losses at the gene ends were 6 bases for V and 6 bases for J; bases not matched to a gene: 5. The CDR3 coding sequence is TGTGCCAGTAGGGGGACAGGGATCGCCGGGGAGCTGTTTTTT. Amino acids: CASRGTGIAGELFF. The variable domain in full, completed from reference TRBV19 and TRBJ2-2, reads DGGITQSPKYLFRKEGQNVTLSCEQNLNHDAMYWYRQDPGQGLRLIYYSQIVNDFQKGDIAEGYSVSREKKESFPLTVTSAQKNPTAFYLCASRGTGIAGELFFGEGSRLTVL.

The chain joins TRBV6-5 to TRBJ1-5; TRBD1 might be the D (5 bases). V was trimmed by 5 bases and J by 1 base, leaving 12 bases between them. The CDR3 extends over 15 amino acids. In germline, CDR1 is MNHEY, CDR2 SVGAGI. The CDR3 bases are TGTGCCAGCAGTCCGACCAGGGCCAGCAATCAGCCCCAGCATTTT. Translated: CASSPTRASNQPQHF.

The chain is built from TRBV7-2 and TRBJ2-7; D might be TRBD2 (6 bases). CDR1 and CDR2 from the germline V gene are SGHTA and FQGNSA. V was shortened by 5 bases and J by 3 bases, with 11 bases between the two germline ends. This CDR3 comprises 13 residues. The CDR3 region has the DNA TGTGCCAGCAGCCCTACGGGGGACTACGAGCAGTACTTC. As protein: CASSPTGDYEQYF.

The chain joins TRBV27 to TRBJ2-5, with no clear D. This CDR3 is 13 amino acids long. Trimming stripped 0 bases from V and 4 bases from J, with 6 bases between. CDR1 is MNHEY and CDR2 is SMNVEV in the germline V gene (reference sequence). The CDR3 protein is CASSLSVAETQYF. The CDR3 DNA reads TGTGCCAGCAGTTTATCAGTAGCAGAGACCCAGTACTTC.

V gene TRBV19 combines with J gene TRBJ2-7; the match to TRBD2 covers 8 bases. V gave up 3 bases and J gave up 0 bases; unmatched junction bases: 16. The CDR3 is made up of 19 amino acids. Germline CDR1 is LNHDA and CDR2 is SQIVND (reference sequence). The CDR3 nucleotides are TGTGCCAGTAGTATGCACAGCCCTAGCGGGCCTAAGCCCTCCTACGAGCAGTACTTC. Residues: CASSMHSPSGPKPSYEQYF.

This chain's CDR3 is CASSPGRDRVNTEAFF. For the CDR3, the DNA is TGTGCCAGCAGCCCCGGGCGGGACAGGGTGAACACTGAAGCTTTCTTT. The chain employs TRBV21-1 and TRBJ1-1; the table's D gene call, TRBD1, was not cross checked with the DNA. TRBV21-1 is labeled a pseudogene. This CDR3 is 16 amino acids long.

The rearrangement uses TRBV27 and TRBJ2-5; 10 bases line up with TRBD2. The CDR3 is made up of 16 amino acids. CDR1 and CDR2 (germline): MNHEY, SMNVEV (reference sequence). V was pared by 2 bases and J by 4 bases, with 7 bases of the junction left unmatched. The CDR3 DNA follows: TGTGCCAGCAGTTTAAGGGCTAGCGGGAGTCGAGAGACCCAGTACTTC. It specifies CASSLRASGSRETQYF.

The chain is built from TRBV10-1 and TRBJ2-3; maybe TRBD1 (6 bases). The V gene lost 7 bases and the J gene lost 1 base, with 15 bases spanning the gap. This CDR3 has 15 residues. Germline values: CDR1 WNHNN, CDR2 SYGVQD (reference sequence). CDR3 sequence reads: CASKKGDRRTDTQYF. CDR3 nucleotide sequence: TGCGCCAGCAAAAAGGGGGACCGCCGCACAGATACGCAGTATTTT.

This chain connects TRBV4-1 to TRBJ2-7; D remains unclear. The length of the CDR3 is 16 residues. Trimming removed 5 bases at V and 4 bases at J, with 21 bases between. Germline V gene lookup returns CDR1 MGHRA and CDR2 YSYEKL. CDR3 bases: TGCGCCAGCAGCGAACGGATTGGAATGAGGAATTACGAGCAGTACTTC. Its protein is CASSERIGMRNYEQYF.

This chain's CDR3 is CASGASGTGFEQFF. The CDR3 DNA reads as TGTGCTAGTGGCGCGAGCGGGACAGGGTTTGAGCAGTTCTTC. This chain joins TRBV12-5 and TRBJ2-1, with TRBD1 matching over 9 bases. The CDR3 is 14 amino acids. The germline V gene encodes CDR1 LGHNT and CDR2 FRNRAP. Trimming cost V 6 bases and J 9 bases; bases outside gene matches: 9.

The genes are TRBV21-1 and TRBJ2-2; no DNA check was done on the table's D call, TRBD2. TRBV21-1 is a pseudogene locus. This CDR3 is built from 16 residues. The CDR3 loop is CALPTEGTAGAGELFF. The CDR3 DNA sequence: TGTGCCCTTCCCACTGAGGGGACTGCAGGCGCCGGGGAGCTGTTTTTT.

The gene calls are TRBV2 and TRBJ1-1; 10 bases align to TRBD1. This CDR3 contains 15 residues. Trimming at V came to 6 bases and at J to 4 bases, leaving 8 bases not matched to a gene. The germline CDR1 and CDR2 sequences are SNHLY and FYNNEI. The CDR3 reads CASSPPGQGSTEAFF. CDR3 in DNA: TGTGCCAGCAGCCCACCGGGACAGGGGAGCACTGAAGCTTTCTTT.

This clone has only a few counts. The CDR3 loop reads CASSLSPGVAGGGEQYF. In DNA form, the CDR3 reads TGTGCCAGCAGTTTATCCCCCGGAGTAGCGGGAGGGGGGGAGCAGTACTTC. This chain connects TRBV27 to TRBJ2-7; 11 bases are a match to TRBD2. V lost 0 bases and J lost 7; bases outside the gene matches: 11. CDR3 length equals 17 residues. Germline CDR1 MNHEY, CDR2 SMNVEV (reference sequence).

The genes are TRBV9 and TRBJ2-7; 9 nucleotides line up with TRBD1. The V segment lost 4 bases and the J segment 7 bases; nucleotides outside the gene matches: 12. CDR1 and CDR2 from the germline V gene are SGDLS and YYNGEE. This CDR3 contains 15 residues. DNA for the CDR3: TGTGCCAGCAGCTTTTTTGAGACAGGGGGTGGAGAGCAGTACTTC. Its translation is CASSFFETGGGEQYF. The whole variable domain, remainder taken from reference TRBV9 and TRBJ2-7, is DSGVTQTPKHLITATGQRVTLRCSPRSGDLSVYWYQQSLDQGLQFLIQYYNGEERAKGNILERFSAQQFPDLHSELNLSSLELGDSALYFCASSFFETGGGEQYFGPGTRLTVT.

This clone was observed a single time. The CDR3 spells CASSQDGTANTEAFF. The CDR3 DNA sequence: TGCGCCAGCAGCCAAGATGGGACAGCCAACACTGAAGCTTTCTTT. This chain uses TRBV4-3 with TRBJ1-1; 7 bases map to TRBD1. Germline-derived CDR1 and CDR2 are LGHNA and YSLEER. With 0 bases clipped from V and 2 bases from J, the junction kept 3 bases outside the gene matches. This CDR3 is 15 amino acids long.

The rearrangement uses TRBV5-5 and TRBJ1-4, with D unresolved. Germline V gene lookup returns CDR1 SGHKS and CDR2 YYEKEE (reference sequence). This CDR3 is built from 13 residues. V gave up 7 bases and J gave up 4 bases, with 11 bases separating them. This CDR3 is CASLGTHNEKLFF. In DNA form, the CDR3 reads TGTGCCAGCTTGGGCACACATAATGAAAAACTGTTTTTT.

The rearrangement uses TRBV5-4 and TRBJ2-7; TRBD2 matches 9 bases. Trimming took 5 bases from V and 5 from J; bases not matched to a gene: 8. Per the germline V gene, CDR1 is SGHNT and CDR2 is YYREEE (reference sequence). CDR3 length: 14 amino acids. The CDR3 region is CASRLAGASDEQYF. The DNA of the CDR3 is TGTGCCAGCAGGTTAGCGGGAGCTAGCGACGAGCAGTACTTC.

The V gene is TRBV5-4, the J gene TRBJ2-1; D gene ambiguous. V was cut by 1 base and J by 0 bases, with 20 bases left in between. Germline V lookup: CDR1 SGHNT, CDR2 YYREEE (reference sequence). This CDR3 contains 19 residues. CDR3 amino acids: CASSLRSEEALGSYNEQFF. The CDR3 DNA follows: TGTGCCAGCAGCTTGAGGTCGGAAGAGGCCCTCGGCTCCTACAATGAGCAGTTCTTC.

This clone was picked up one time. This rearrangement joins TRBV5-5 to TRBJ2-1, with D perhaps matching TRBD2 (5 bases). V was clipped by 3 bases and J by 7 bases, with 17 bases between them. The CDR3 length is 15 residues. Germline loops: CDR1 SGHKS, CDR2 YYEKEE (reference sequence). CDR3 residues: CASSWGWRISNEQFF. The DNA for the CDR3 is TGTGCCAGCAGCTGGGGTTGGAGGATCTCGAATGAGCAGTTCTTC.

The chain couples TRBV4-1 to TRBJ2-6, with TRBD1 matching 9 bases. The germline CDR1 and CDR2 sequences are MGHRA and YSYEKL. CDR3 size: 19 residues. V shed 4 bases, J shed 0 bases, and the junction held 10 bases outside the gene matches. The CDR3 DNA sequence: TGCGCCAGCAGCCCGTTGGACAGGGGTAGTTTCTCTGGGGCCAACGTCCTGACTTTC. Encoded protein: CASSPLDRGSFSGANVLTF.

V and J are TRBV14 and TRBJ1-1, with 9 bases matching TRBD1. V gave up 3 bases and J gave up 1 base; unmatched junction bases: 12. Per germline, CDR1 SGHDN and CDR2 FVKESK. The CDR3 extends over 18 amino acids. The CDR3 region is CASSQGGGTGFWNTEAFF. CDR3 nucleotides: TGTGCCAGCAGCCAGGGGGGTGGGACAGGGTTTTGGAACACTGAAGCTTTCTTT. The whole variable domain, remainder taken from reference TRBV14 and TRBJ1-1, is EAGVTQFPSHSVIEKGQTVTLRCDPISGHDNLYWYRRVMGKEIKFLLHFVKESKQDESGMPNNRFLAERTGGTYSTLKVQPAELEDSGVYFCASSQGGGTGFWNTEAFFGQGTRLTVV.

This clone was seen only once. The V and J genes are TRBV7-7 and TRBJ2-1; 9 bases align to TRBD2. The CDR3 runs to 15 residues. V shed 4 bases and J 8 bases; nucleotides not matched to a gene: 9. Germline V gene data show CDR1 as SSHAT and CDR2 as FNYEAQ (reference sequence). In DNA form, the CDR3 reads TGTGCCAGCAGCTGGCGGGAGGGCCTCGTAGATGAGCAGTTCTTC. This codes for CASSWREGLVDEQFF.